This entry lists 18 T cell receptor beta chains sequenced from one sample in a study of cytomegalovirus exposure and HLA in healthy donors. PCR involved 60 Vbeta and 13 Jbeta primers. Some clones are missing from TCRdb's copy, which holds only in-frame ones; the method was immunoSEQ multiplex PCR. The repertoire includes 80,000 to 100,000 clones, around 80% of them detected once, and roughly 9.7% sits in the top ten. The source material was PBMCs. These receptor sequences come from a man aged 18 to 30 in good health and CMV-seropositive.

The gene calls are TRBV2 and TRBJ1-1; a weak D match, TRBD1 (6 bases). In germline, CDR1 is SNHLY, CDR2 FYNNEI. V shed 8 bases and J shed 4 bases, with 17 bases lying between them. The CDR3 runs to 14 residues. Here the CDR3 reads CASDMVRGGTEAFF. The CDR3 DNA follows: TGTGCCAGCGATATGGTAAGGGGGGGCACTGAAGCTTTCTTT.

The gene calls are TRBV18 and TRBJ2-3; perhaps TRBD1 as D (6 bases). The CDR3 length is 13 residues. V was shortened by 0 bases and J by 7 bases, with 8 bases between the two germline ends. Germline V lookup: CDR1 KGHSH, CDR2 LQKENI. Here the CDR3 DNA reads TGTGCCAGCTCACCACCTCAGGGGAATACGCAGTATTTT. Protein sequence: CASSPPQGNTQYF.

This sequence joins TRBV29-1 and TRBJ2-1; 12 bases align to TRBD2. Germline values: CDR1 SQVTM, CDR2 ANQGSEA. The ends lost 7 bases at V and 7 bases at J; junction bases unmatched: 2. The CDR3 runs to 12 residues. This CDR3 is CSGTSGTNEQFF. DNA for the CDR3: TGCAGCGGGACTAGCGGGACTAATGAGCAGTTCTTC.

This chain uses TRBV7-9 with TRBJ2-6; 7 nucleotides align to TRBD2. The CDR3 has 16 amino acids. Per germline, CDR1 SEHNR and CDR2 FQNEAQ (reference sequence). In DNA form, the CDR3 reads TGTACAACCGGGGGGAAAACTTTCTCTGGGGCCAACGTCCTGACTTTC. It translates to CTTGGKTFSGANVLTF.

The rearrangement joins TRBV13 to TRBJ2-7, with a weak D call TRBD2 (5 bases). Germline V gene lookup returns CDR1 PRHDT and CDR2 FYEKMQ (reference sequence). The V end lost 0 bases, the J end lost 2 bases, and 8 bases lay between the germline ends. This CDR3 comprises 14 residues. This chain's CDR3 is CASSLGEDPYEQYF. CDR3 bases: TGTGCCAGCAGCTTAGGGGAGGACCCCTACGAGCAGTACTTC.

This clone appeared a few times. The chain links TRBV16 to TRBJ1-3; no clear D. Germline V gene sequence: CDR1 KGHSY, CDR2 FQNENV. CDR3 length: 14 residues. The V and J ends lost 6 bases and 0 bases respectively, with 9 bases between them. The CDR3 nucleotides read TGTGCCAGCAGTGGCCCTGACTCTGGAAACACCATATATTTT. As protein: CASSGPDSGNTIYF.

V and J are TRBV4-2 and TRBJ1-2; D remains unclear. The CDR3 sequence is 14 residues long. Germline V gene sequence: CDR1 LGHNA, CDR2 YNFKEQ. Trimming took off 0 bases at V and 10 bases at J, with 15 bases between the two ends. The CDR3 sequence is CASSQDVELILYTF. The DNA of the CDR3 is TGTGCCAGCAGCCAAGATGTCGAGCTGATACTCTACACCTTC.

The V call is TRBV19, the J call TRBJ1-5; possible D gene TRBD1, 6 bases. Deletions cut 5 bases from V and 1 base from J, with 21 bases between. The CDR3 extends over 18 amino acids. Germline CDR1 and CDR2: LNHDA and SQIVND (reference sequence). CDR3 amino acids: CASSGGLQGKISNQPQHF. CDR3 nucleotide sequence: TGTGCCAGTAGTGGGGGACTACAGGGAAAAATCAGCAATCAGCCCCAGCATTTT.

The CDR3 reads CASTTPGQGGYEQYF. Here the CDR3 DNA reads TGTGCCAGCACCACGCCGGGACAGGGAGGCTACGAGCAGTACTTC. The gene calls are TRBV28 and TRBJ2-7; 9 bases agree with TRBD1. V lost 7 bases, J lost 3 bases, and 10 bases stayed unmatched. CDR3 length equals 15 residues. The germline V gene encodes CDR1 MDHEN and CDR2 SYDVKM.

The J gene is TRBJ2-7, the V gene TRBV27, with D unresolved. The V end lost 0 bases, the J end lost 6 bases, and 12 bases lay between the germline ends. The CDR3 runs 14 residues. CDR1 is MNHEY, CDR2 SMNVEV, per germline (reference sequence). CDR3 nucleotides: TGTGCCAGCAGTTTATCAGGCAATCCTAGCGAGCAGTACTTC. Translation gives CASSLSGNPSEQYF.

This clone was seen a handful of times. The CDR3 sequence is CASSVAGAVNQPQHF. The CDR3 bases are TGTGCCAGTAGTGTCGCAGGGGCGGTGAATCAGCCCCAGCATTTT. V gene TRBV19 combines with J gene TRBJ1-5; TRBD1 is a possible D gene (6 bases). The CDR3 is 15 residues long. CDR1 and CDR2 (germline): LNHDA, SQIVND (reference sequence). The V end was cut by 5 bases, the J end by 4 bases, with 15 bases between.

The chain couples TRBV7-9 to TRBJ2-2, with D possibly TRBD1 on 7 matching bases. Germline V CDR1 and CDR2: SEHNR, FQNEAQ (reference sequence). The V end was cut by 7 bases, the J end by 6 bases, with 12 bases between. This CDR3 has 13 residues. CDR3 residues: CASMRRGPGELFF. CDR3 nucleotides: TGTGCCAGCATGCGGAGGGGGCCCGGGGAGCTGTTTTTT.

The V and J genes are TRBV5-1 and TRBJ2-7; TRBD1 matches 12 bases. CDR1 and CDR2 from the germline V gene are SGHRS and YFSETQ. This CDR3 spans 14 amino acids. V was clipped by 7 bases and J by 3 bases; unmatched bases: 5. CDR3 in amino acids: CASSGTGGFYEQYF. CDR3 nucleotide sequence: TGCGCCAGCTCCGGGACAGGGGGCTTCTACGAGCAGTACTTC. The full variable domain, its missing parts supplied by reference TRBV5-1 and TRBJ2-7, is KAGVTQTPRYLIKTRGQQVTLSCSPISGHRSVSWYQQTPGQGLQFLFEYFSETQRNKGNFPGRFSGRQFSNSRSEMNVSTLELGDSALYLCASSGTGGFYEQYFGPGTRLTVT.

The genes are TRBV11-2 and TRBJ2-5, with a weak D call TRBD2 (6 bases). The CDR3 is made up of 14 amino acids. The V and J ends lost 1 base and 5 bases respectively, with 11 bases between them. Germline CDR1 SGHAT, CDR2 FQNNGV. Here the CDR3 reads CASSLVAVGETQYF. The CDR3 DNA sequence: TGTGCCAGCAGCTTAGTAGCGGTGGGGGAGACCCAGTACTTC.

The CDR3 DNA reads as TGTGCCAGCAGCTTGGGGACAGGGGGACTCGGGGAGCTGTTTTTT. Translating gives CASSLGTGGLGELFF. The chain joins TRBV7-9 to TRBJ2-2, with 11 positions matching TRBD1. Germline V gene sequence: CDR1 SEHNR, CDR2 FQNEAQ (reference sequence). The CDR3 sequence is 15 residues long. Losses at the gene ends were 3 bases for V and 7 bases for J; bases not matched to a gene: 4.

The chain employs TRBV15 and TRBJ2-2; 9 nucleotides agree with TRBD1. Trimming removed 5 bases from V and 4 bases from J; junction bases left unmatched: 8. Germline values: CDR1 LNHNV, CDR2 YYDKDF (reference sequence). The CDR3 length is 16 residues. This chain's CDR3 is CATSDPGQGGTGELFF. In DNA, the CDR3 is TGTGCCACCAGCGACCCGGGACAGGGAGGCACCGGGGAGCTGTTTTTT.

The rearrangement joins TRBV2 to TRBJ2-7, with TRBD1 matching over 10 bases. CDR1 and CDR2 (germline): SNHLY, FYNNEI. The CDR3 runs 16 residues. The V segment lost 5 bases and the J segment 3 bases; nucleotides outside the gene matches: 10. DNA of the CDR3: TGTGCCAGCAGTACTAGACAGGGGGCGGGCAGCTACGAGCAGTACTTC. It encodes CASSTRQGAGSYEQYF.

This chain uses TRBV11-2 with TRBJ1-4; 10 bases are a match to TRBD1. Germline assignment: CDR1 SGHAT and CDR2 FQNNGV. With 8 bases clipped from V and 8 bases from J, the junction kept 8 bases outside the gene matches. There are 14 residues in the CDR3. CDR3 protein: CASSLQTGGEKLFF. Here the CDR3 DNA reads TGTGCCAGCTCCCTTCAGACAGGGGGCGAAAAACTGTTTTTT.